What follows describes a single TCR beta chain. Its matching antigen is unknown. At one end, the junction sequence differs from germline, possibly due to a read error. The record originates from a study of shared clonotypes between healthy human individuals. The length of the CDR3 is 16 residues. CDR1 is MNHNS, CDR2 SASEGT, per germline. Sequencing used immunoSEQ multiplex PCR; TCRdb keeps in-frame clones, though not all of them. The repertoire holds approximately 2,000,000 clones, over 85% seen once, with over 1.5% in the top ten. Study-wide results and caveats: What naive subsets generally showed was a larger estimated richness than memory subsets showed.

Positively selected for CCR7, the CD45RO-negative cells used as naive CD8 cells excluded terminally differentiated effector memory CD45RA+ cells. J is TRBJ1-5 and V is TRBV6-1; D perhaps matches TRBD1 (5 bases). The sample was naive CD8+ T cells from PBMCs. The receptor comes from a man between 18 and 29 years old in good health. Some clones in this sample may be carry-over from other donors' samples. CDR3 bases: TGTGCCAGCGGTGAAGTTCAGGGTGGTAGCAATCAGCCCCAGCATTTT. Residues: CASGEVQGGSNQPQHF.